The present TCR beta chain was sequenced within a study of T-cell reconstitution after alpha-beta-depleted transplantation in children (dated by TCRdb to the mid-2010s). A note on the overall study: T-cell immune reconstitution after TCRalphabeta/CD19-depleted allogeneic hematopoietic cell transplantation in children was quantitatively tracked in the study by means of TCR repertoire profiling.

In regard to this clonotype: Its antigen is currently not known. Base-call qualities are not available, and no considerably larger clone is one nucleotide away.

CDR3 length: 15 amino acids, cysteine to phenylalanine. Here the CDR3 DNA is all that survives: 45 bases in frame from base 1. Receptor libraries were prepared by PCR. These reads were obtained on an Illumina HiSeq 2500. TCR libraries were prepared with molecular barcoding, using unique molecular identifiers to normalize TCRbeta repertoire quantification. TCRdb reran the public reads through fastp at Q25 and MiXCR, keeping productive beta chains. Identical CDR3 proteins give one entry, which carries the most common genes and DNA. For this sample the table gives approximately 640,000 distinct CDR3 sequences, of which 16% were detected only once. 0.9% to 1.2% of the sample rests with the top ten.

Sequenced material: PBMCs from the stem cell graft donor, taken from the stem cell graft. This chain is built from TRBV21-1 and TRBJ2-1. TRBV21-1 is a pseudogene segment. This sequence was found in a human donor who donated a stem cell graft to a child with acute myeloid leukemia. The CDR3 protein: CASSKCTVSYNEQFF. The bases are TGTGCCAGCAGCAAATGCACCGTTTCCTACAATGAGCAGTTCTTC.